Listed below are T cell receptor beta chains from one sample, sequenced in a study of T cell responses to AZD1222 COVID-19 vaccine. Clones were read by immunoSEQ multiplex PCR, and TCRdb kept only the in-frame ones, dropping some. The table records approximately 220,000 clones, 90% to 95% of them present only once. The sample was peripheral blood, taken on day 0 of MenACWY control vaccination. The receptors here all came from an adult in good health. Each CDR3 is given with its conserved first and last residue. A D gene is named only where the DNA matches it firmly. For some rows the clone size is stated as once, few or many, or as a class when expanded; others skip it.

clone_size	d_call	v_call	j_call	cdr3_aa	cdr3_nt
NA	NA	TRBV29-1	TRBJ1-2	CSVEDLSYTF	TGCAGCGTTGAAGATTTGTCCTACACCTTC
NA	NA	TRBV18	TRBJ2-1	CASEDYGGEQFF	TGTGCCAGCGAGGACTACGGGGGTGAGCAGTTCTTC
NA	TRBD2	TRBV5-5	TRBJ2-1	CASSSFSGGATNEQFF	TGTGCCAGCAGCTCCTTTAGCGGGGGGGCCACCAATGAGCAGTTCTTC
NA	NA	TRBV9	TRBJ2-2	CASSVGGVDTGELFF	TGTGCCAGCAGCGTAGGGGGGGTGGACACCGGGGAGCTGTTTTTT
NA	TRBD1	TRBV5-1	TRBJ1-1	CASSSQDRRNTEAFF	TGCGCCAGCAGCTCCCAGGACAGGCGGAACACTGAAGCTTTCTTT
once	NA	TRBV19	TRBJ2-3	CASSPTGASTDTQYF	TGTGCCAGTAGTCCGACGGGGGCTAGCACAGATACGCAGTATTTT
NA	NA	TRBV3-1/TRBV3-2	TRBJ1-2	CASSQGGGRDDYGYTF	TGTGCCAGCAGCCAAGGGGGCGGGAGGGATGACTATGGCTACACCTTC
NA	NA	TRBV20-1	TRBJ1-3	CSASLGGDYSGNTIYF	TGCAGTGCTAGTTTGGGGGGGGACTACTCTGGAAACACCATATATTTT
once	TRBD1	TRBV12-3/TRBV12-4	TRBJ1-1	CASSFKGASEAFF	TGTGCCAGCAGTTTTAAGGGGGCGTCTGAAGCTTTCTTT
NA	TRBD1	TRBV10-3	TRBJ2-7	CAISEPGTGASYEQYF	TGTGCCATCAGTGAGCCTGGGACAGGGGCTTCCTACGAGCAGTACTTC
NA	TRBD2	TRBV10-2	TRBJ2-1	CASSEEAGGDNEQFF	TGCGCCAGCAGTGAGGAAGCGGGGGGGGACAATGAGCAGTTCTTC
NA	NA	TRBV30	TRBJ1-1	CAWSPYTNTEAFF	TGTGCCTGGAGTCCATATACGAACACTGAAGCTTTCTTT
once	NA	TRBV19	TRBJ2-7	CASSIGGQSSYEQYF	TGTGCCAGTAGTATCGGGGGACAGAGCTCCTACGAGCAGTACTTC
NA	TRBD2	TRBV6-5	TRBJ2-4	CASRRTRRDIQYF	TGTGCCAGCAGGCGGACTAGGAGAGACATTCAGTACTTC
NA	NA	TRBV3-1/TRBV3-2	TRBJ2-7	CASSHGLYEQYF	TGTGCCAGCAGCCATGGGCTCTACGAGCAGTACTTC
NA	NA	TRBV18	TRBJ1-1	CASSHPGNTEAFF	TGTGCCAGCTCGCATCCGGGGAACACTGAAGCTTTCTTT
NA	NA	TRBV2	TRBJ1-2	CASSSGGHDGYTF	TGTGCCAGCAGTAGCGGGGGGCACGATGGCTACACCTTC
NA	NA	TRBV6-6	TRBJ1-5	CASGPSEPQHF	TGTGCCAGTGGGCCATCCGAGCCCCAGCATTTT
NA	TRBD1	TRBV2	TRBJ1-1	CASRTGLNTEAFF	TGTGCCAGCAGGACAGGGTTGAACACTGAAGCTTTCTTT
NA	NA	TRBV5-6	TRBJ2-1	CASSIFRGNNYNEQFF	TGTGCCAGCAGCATTTTTCGGGGGAACAATTACAATGAGCAGTTCTTC
NA	NA	TRBV19	TRBJ1-1	CASTATVNTEAFF	TGTGCCAGTACCGCGACAGTGAACACTGAAGCTTTCTTT
NA	TRBD1	TRBV27	TRBJ1-2	CASSPNSGQGVGGYTF	TGTGCCAGCAGTCCCAACTCGGGACAGGGGGTTGGAGGCTACACCTTC
NA	TRBD1	TRBV3-1/TRBV3-2	TRBJ2-1	CASSTGQDNEQFF	TGTGCCAGCAGCACCGGACAGGACAATGAGCAGTTCTTC
NA	NA	TRBV2	TRBJ1-1	CASRRGGGTEAFF	TGTGCCAGCAGGAGGGGTGGAGGGACTGAAGCTTTCTTT
once	NA	TRBV19	TRBJ1-4	CASREAATNEKLFF	TGTGCCAGTAGAGAGGCTGCAACTAATGAAAAACTGTTTTTT
once	NA	TRBV29-1	TRBJ1-5	CSVADRYNNQPQHF	TGCAGCGTCGCTGACAGGTATAACAATCAGCCCCAGCATTTT
NA	TRBD1	TRBV28	TRBJ1-5	CASSLGTGYSNQPQHF	TGTGCCAGCAGTTTGGGGACAGGATATAGCAATCAGCCCCAGCATTTT
NA	NA	TRBV3-1/TRBV3-2	TRBJ1-1	CASSQWDTEAFF	TGTGCCAGCAGCCAATGGGACACTGAAGCTTTCTTT
once	NA	TRBV5-1	TRBJ1-4	CASSVSGATNEKLFF	TGCGCCAGCAGCGTTTCAGGGGCAACTAATGAAAAACTGTTTTTT
NA	TRBD1	TRBV5-1	TRBJ1-2	CASSIGTGGGLYGYTF	TGCGCCAGCAGCATAGGGACAGGCGGTGGTCTGTATGGCTACACCTTC
NA	NA	TRBV15	TRBJ1-5	CATSRDRAGVYATQHF	TGTGCCACCAGCAGAGATAGGGCAGGGGTATATGCGACCCAGCATTTT
NA	NA	TRBV9	TRBJ2-6	CASSVLGHGANVLTF	TGTGCCAGCAGCGTACTTGGGCATGGGGCCAACGTCCTGACTTTC
NA	NA	TRBV18	TRBJ1-6	CAGGGADNSPLHF	TGCGCGGGAGGGGGAGCGGACAATTCACCCCTCCACTTT
NA	NA	TRBV12-3/TRBV12-4	TRBJ2-1	CASTDVRDNEQFF	TGTGCCAGCACTGACGTCCGAGACAATGAGCAGTTCTTC
NA	TRBD2	TRBV24-1	TRBJ2-5	CATGAGGSETQYF	TGTGCCACCGGGGCGGGGGGGTCTGAGACCCAGTACTTC
NA	NA	TRBV7-2	TRBJ1-4	CASSSQGGANEKLFF	TGTGCCAGCAGCTCGCAGGGCGGGGCTAATGAAAAACTGTTTTTT
once	TRBD1	TRBV6-5	TRBJ1-1	CASMGTGRMNTEAFF	TGTGCCAGCATGGGGACAGGAAGAATGAACACTGAAGCTTTCTTT
NA	TRBD2	TRBV6-5	TRBJ2-1	CASRLASSYNEQFF	TGTGCCAGCAGACTAGCGTCTTCCTACAATGAGCAGTTCTTC
NA	NA	TRBV5-1	TRBJ2-2	CASSLAWQNTGELFF	TGCGCCAGCAGCTTGGCTTGGCAGAACACCGGGGAGCTGTTTTTT